Each of the 22 T cell receptor beta chains below was sequenced from the same sample in a study of early T cells in non-severe SARS-CoV-2 infection. TCRdb re-called the 5' RACE reads with MiXCR, one entry per CDR3 protein. The sample contains 53,000 or so distinct CDR3 sequences, about 12% of which appear only once. The sequencing here drew on whole blood, taken at baseline. The receptors were sampled from an adult who was a healthcare worker with PCR-confirmed SARS-CoV-2 infection or an uninfected control (not recorded which).

J is TRBJ1-1 and V is TRBV11-2; D remains unclear. Trimming took off 3 bases at V and 4 bases at J, with 9 bases between the two ends. This CDR3 has 13 amino acids. The germline V gene encodes CDR1 SGHAT and CDR2 FQNNGV. The CDR3 here is CASSLYGGTEAFF. The DNA of the CDR3 is TGTGCCAGCAGCTTGTATGGCGGCACTGAAGCTTTCTTT.

V is TRBV20-1 and J is TRBJ2-7, with D perhaps given as TRBD1 or TRBD2 (5 bases each). Trimming pared 0 bases from V and 2 bases from J, leaving 20 bases between. The CDR3 length is 17 residues. CDR1 and CDR2 (germline): DFQATT, SNEGSKA (reference sequence). The chain's CDR3 is CSARELFGGDTPYEQYF. The CDR3 DNA reads as TGCAGTGCTAGAGAACTCTTTGGGGGTGATACTCCCTACGAGCAGTACTTC.

The rearrangement uses TRBV5-1 and TRBJ2-1; 8 bases map to TRBD2. Germline lookup yields CDR1 SGHRS and CDR2 YFSETQ. The CDR3 covers 14 residues. Trimming took 4 bases from V and 3 from J; bases not matched to a gene: 3. The CDR3 region is CASSSGSGYNEQFF. CDR3 coding DNA: TGCGCCAGCAGCAGCGGGAGCGGCTACAATGAGCAGTTCTTC.

The V gene is TRBV3-1, the J gene TRBJ2-7, with D perhaps TRBD2 (6 bases). V gave up 3 bases and J gave up 3 bases, with 15 bases separating them. The CDR3 spans 15 residues. CDR1 and CDR2 (germline): LGHDT, YNNKEL (reference sequence). CDR3 in DNA: TGTGCCAGCAGCCATCCCACCGCGACTAGCTACGAGCAGTACTTC. Amino acid sequence: CASSHPTATSYEQYF.

This clonotype was counted only a few times. V is TRBV4-1 and J is TRBJ2-7, with D tentatively TRBD1 (5 bases). With 1 base removed from V and 5 bases from J, the gap between germline ends came to 9 bases. The CDR3 contains 13 residues. CDR1 is MGHRA and CDR2 is YSYEKL in the germline V gene. DNA for the CDR3: TGCGCCAGCAGCCAAGTAACAGGACACGAGCAGTACTTC. Translation: CASSQVTGHEQYF.

This clonotype was counted at least ten times. The chain employs TRBV28 and TRBJ2-3, with 7 nucleotides matching TRBD1. V was clipped by 6 bases and J by 5 bases; unmatched bases: 8. This CDR3 has 14 residues. In germline, CDR1 is MDHEN, CDR2 SYDVKM. CDR3 protein: CASSPGGVGDTQYF. CDR3 coding DNA: TGTGCCAGCAGCCCAGGGGGAGTGGGAGATACGCAGTATTTT.

This clonotype was seen only a few times. J is TRBJ1-2 and V is TRBV28; the match to TRBD1 covers 9 bases. The V and J ends lost 4 bases and 3 bases, in that order; junction bases with no gene match: 9. Germline-derived CDR1 and CDR2 are MDHEN and SYDVKM. The CDR3 spans 16 residues. The CDR3 sequence: CASSSPGGQGDYGYTF. The CDR3, as DNA: TGTGCCAGCAGTTCCCCGGGGGGACAGGGTGACTATGGCTACACCTTC.

The chain uses TRBV28 and TRBJ2-1; TRBD1 is a possible D gene (6 bases). The CDR3 spans 13 residues. The germline V and J ends were trimmed by 10 bases and 3 bases, with 13 bases remaining between them. Germline V gives CDR1 MDHEN, CDR2 SYDVKM. The DNA of the CDR3 is TGTGCCACACGCTGGGACAACTACAATGAGCAGTTCTTC. Its protein product is CATRWDNYNEQFF.

The CDR3, as DNA: TGTGCCAGCAGCGAAAGGGGGCCCTGGGGCAGTGAGCAGTTCTTC. It is translated as CASSERGPWGSEQFF. V gene TRBV7-8 combines with J gene TRBJ2-1, with 7 bases matching TRBD1. The CDR3 consists of 15 residues. Germline CDR1 reads SGHVS; CDR2 reads FQNEAQ. The ends lost 5 bases at V and 9 bases at J; junction bases unmatched: 13. The full variable domain, completed using reference TRBV7-8 and TRBJ2-1, is GAGVSQSPRYKVAKRGQDVALRCDPISGHVSLFWYQQALGQGPEFLTYFQNEAQLDKSGLPSDRFFAERPEGSVSTLKIQRTQQEDSAVYLCASSERGPWGSEQFFGPGTRLTVL.

The gene calls are TRBV18 and TRBJ2-1; 7 bases match TRBD1. In germline, CDR1 is KGHSH, CDR2 LQKENI. This CDR3 has 17 residues. The ends lost 3 bases at V and 0 bases at J; junction bases unmatched: 8. CDR3: CASSPLGGLNSYNEQFF. The CDR3 DNA follows: TGTGCCAGCTCACCGCTAGGGGGCCTAAACTCCTACAATGAGCAGTTCTTC.

This clonotype was counted a few times. The CDR3, as DNA: TGTGCCGGCCTAGCGGGAGGGCACAACAACAATGAGCAGTTCTTC. This sequence encodes CAGLAGGHNNNEQFF. The J gene is TRBJ2-1, the V gene TRBV27, with TRBD2 matching 12 bases. Germline assignment: CDR1 MNHEY and CDR2 SMNVEV (reference sequence). V was pared by 11 bases and J by 5 bases, with 10 bases of the junction left unmatched. This CDR3 has 15 residues.

This clonotype was seen at least ten times. J is TRBJ2-5 and V is TRBV7-2; D is undetermined. Trimming pared 5 bases from V and 5 bases from J, leaving 15 bases between. This CDR3 has 14 amino acids. Looked up from germline, CDR1 is SGHTA and CDR2 is FQGNSA. This CDR3 reads CASSPPPGLETQYF. In DNA form, the CDR3 reads TGTGCCAGCAGCCCCCCTCCGGGTTTGGAGACCCAGTACTTC.

V is TRBV5-6 and J is TRBJ2-5, with a possible D match to TRBD1 (5 bases). The CDR3 runs 17 residues. V lost 4 bases and J 4 bases, leaving 23 bases between the germline ends. Germline lookup yields CDR1 SGHDT and CDR2 YYEEEE. This CDR3 reads CASSEFYIQQVGETQYF. CDR3 coding DNA: TGTGCCAGCAGCGAGTTTTACATTCAACAGGTCGGAGAGACCCAGTACTTC.

The chain couples TRBV6-2 or TRBV6-3 to TRBJ2-7; D call uncertain. The germline V gene has CDR1 MNHEY and CDR2 SVGEGT. Between the trimmed V and J ends, which lost 4 bases and 1 base, there was a span of 8 bases. This CDR3 has 13 residues. CDR3 residues: CASSWAPSYEQYF. DNA for the CDR3: TGTGCCAGCAGTTGGGCGCCTTCCTACGAGCAGTACTTC.

This clonotype showed up just a few times. The chain employs TRBV28 and TRBJ2-3; TRBD1 is a possible D gene (6 bases). V lost 6 bases to trimming and J lost 2 bases, with 15 bases between them. The CDR3 loop spans 15 amino acids. Germline CDR1 MDHEN, CDR2 SYDVKM. The CDR3 loop reads CASSDGQPNTDTQYF. The CDR3 coding sequence is TGTGCCAGCAGCGATGGACAGCCTAACACAGATACGCAGTATTTT.

J is TRBJ1-2 and V is TRBV7-6; D is unresolved. The CDR3 spans 16 residues. Trimming cost V 2 bases and J 5 bases, with 18 bases left between them. Per germline, CDR1 SGHVS and CDR2 FNYEAQ. CDR3: CASSLSPPGGGYGYTF. In nucleotides, the CDR3 is TGTGCCAGCAGCTTATCCCCCCCGGGTGGAGGGTATGGCTACACCTTC.

A few counts support this clonotype. The rearrangement joins TRBV14 to TRBJ2-3, with TRBD1 identical over 7 bases. Germline V gives CDR1 SGHDN, CDR2 FVKESK. V lost 6 bases to trimming and J lost 0 bases; unmatched junction nucleotides: 3. This CDR3 comprises 14 residues. As DNA, the CDR3 is TGTGCCAGCAGTCAGGGACAGAGCACAGATACGCAGTATTTT. Translated: CASSQGQSTDTQYF.

This clonotype was detected a few times. V is TRBV6-5 and J is TRBJ2-6; D is unresolved. CDR3 size: 16 residues. Trimming left V 0 bases short and J 0 bases short, with 6 bases between. Germline lookup yields CDR1 MNHEY and CDR2 SVGAGI. In DNA, the CDR3 is TGTGCCAGCAGTTACTCGATGAGCTCTGGGGCCAACGTCCTGACTTTC. This encodes CASSYSMSSGANVLTF.

This clonotype was recorded at least ten times. The J gene is TRBJ1-1, the V gene TRBV5-1; D remains unclear. The germline V gene has CDR1 SGHRS and CDR2 YFSETQ. V was cut by 4 bases and J by 5 bases, with 18 bases left in between. The CDR3 runs to 15 residues. CDR3 protein: CASSPGRGGGTEAFF. Here the CDR3 DNA reads TGCGCCAGCAGCCCCGGACGGGGAGGCGGGACTGAAGCTTTCTTT.

This clonotype has a handful of counts. The J gene is TRBJ2-7, the V gene TRBV7-9; 7 bases fit TRBD2. The CDR3 extends over 13 amino acids. The V and J ends lost 7 bases and 3 bases, in that order; junction bases with no gene match: 6. Germline V gene data show CDR1 as SEHNR and CDR2 as FQNEAQ (reference sequence). The CDR3 DNA follows: TGTGCCAGCACCGTAGCGGGCCTCTACGAGCAGTACTTC. Protein product: CASTVAGLYEQYF.

This clonotype was counted between two and nine times. The chain recombines TRBV20-1 with TRBJ2-7, with D perhaps matching TRBD2 (5 bases). V was shortened by 4 bases and J by 2 bases, with 12 bases between the two germline ends. Germline CDR1 is DFQATT and CDR2 is SNEGSKA (reference sequence). CDR3 length: 13 amino acids. The CDR3 bases are TGCAGTGCTACCGGCGGGCCACCCTACGAGCAGTACTTC. Its translation: CSATGGPPYEQYF.

This clonotype was picked up many times. The chain uses TRBV28 and TRBJ2-7; TRBD1 aligns across 9 bases. The germline gives CDR1 MDHEN, CDR2 SYDVKM. The CDR3 extends over 16 amino acids. The trim removed 3 bases at V and 1 base at J, leaving 7 bases unmatched. The CDR3 region has the DNA TGTGCCAGCAGTTTTCCCCCGGACAGGGGTTCCTACGAGCAGTACTTC. Its translation is CASSFPPDRGSYEQYF.